Following are 30 T cell receptor beta chains from one sample sequenced in a study of blood T cell repertoires in COVID-19 (dated by TCRdb to the early 2020s). Library preparation used the immunoSEQ multiplex PCR assay. Entries here come from immuneACCESS through TCRdb and include only in-frame sequences with V and J called. Some clones fail to appear in such tables; in the studies checked, an unresolved V gene covers under half of the shortfall, and the cause of the remainder is unknown. Within this sample are over 70,000 clones, with 75% to 80% of them counted one time only. Less than 7% of the sample is in the top ten clones. The sequencing sample was made of peripheral blood. The origin of the receptors is a man between 70 and 80 years old with COVID-19, enrolled during active disease.

In this sample, this clone turned up a few times. J is TRBJ1-1 and V is TRBV5-1; D is ambiguous. This CDR3 contains 14 residues. The V end lost 2 bases, the J end lost 4 bases, and 12 bases lay between the germline ends. CDR1 and CDR2 from the germline V gene are SGHRS and YFSETQ. The CDR3 DNA sequence: TGCGCCAGCAGCTTTTGGGCAGGAAGCACTGAAGCTTTCTTT. It is translated as CASSFWAGSTEAFF.

The CDR3 loop is CASTLTGASSGANVLTF. The CDR3 DNA follows: TGTGCCAGCACGTTGACAGGGGCCTCATCCGGGGCCAACGTCCTGACTTTC. The chain carries TRBV18 and TRBJ2-6, with TRBD1 matching over 8 bases. CDR3 size: 17 residues. J lost 4 bases, V lost 8 bases, and 13 bases had no gene match. Germline CDR1 reads KGHSH; CDR2 reads LQKENI.

V is TRBV6-2 or TRBV6-3 and J is TRBJ2-4; 9 positions agree with TRBD2. Trimming cost V 0 bases and J 8 bases; bases outside gene matches: 8. From germline, CDR1 is MNHEY and CDR2 SVGEGT. The CDR3 is 16 amino acids. As DNA, the CDR3 is TGTGCCAGCAGTTACTCAGCGGGAGGCCCTATCGACATTCAGTACTTC. Protein: CASSYSAGGPIDIQYF.

The chain recombines TRBV9 with TRBJ2-1, with 10 bases identical to TRBD2. Germline V gene data show CDR1 as SGDLS and CDR2 as YYNGEE. Trimming cost V 6 bases and J 0 bases; bases outside gene matches: 3. The CDR3 is 15 amino acids. The CDR3 is CASTPSGGSYNEQFF. CDR3 nucleotides: TGTGCCAGCACCCCTAGCGGGGGCTCCTACAATGAGCAGTTCTTC.

V and J are TRBV5-4 and TRBJ2-5; 8 bases line up with TRBD2. Germline V gene sequence: CDR1 SGHNT, CDR2 YYREEE (reference sequence). This CDR3 is 16 amino acids long. V shed 4 bases, J shed 1 base, and the junction held 9 bases outside the gene matches. CDR3 sequence: CASSPGGGISQETQYF. CDR3 coding DNA: TGTGCCAGCAGCCCCGGGGGGGGGATTTCCCAAGAGACCCAGTACTTC.

J is TRBJ2-3 and V is TRBV6-2 or TRBV6-3, with 7 bases fitting TRBD2. The germline CDR1 and CDR2 sequences are MNHEY and SVGEGT. The CDR3 contains 16 residues. V shed 6 bases and J 3 bases; nucleotides not matched to a gene: 12. This CDR3 reads CASSSHGLVWTDTQYF. The CDR3, as DNA: TGTGCCAGCAGCTCGCATGGACTAGTTTGGACAGATACGCAGTATTTT.

The genes are TRBV18 and TRBJ1-4; D call uncertain. Per germline, CDR1 KGHSH and CDR2 LQKENI. Trimming cost V 6 bases and J 3 bases, with 5 bases left between them. This CDR3 spans 12 amino acids. CDR3 nucleotide sequence: TGTGCCAGCTCCTTCTCTAATGAAAAACTGTTTTTT. Its translation is CASSFSNEKLFF. Full variable domain (rest looked up from reference TRBV18 and TRBJ1-4): NAGVMQNPRHLVRRRGQEARLRCSPMKGHSHVYWYRQLPEEGLKFMVYLQKENIIDESGMPKERFSAEFPKEGPSILRIQQVVRGDSAAYFCASSFSNEKLFFGSGTQLSVL.

V is TRBV19 and J is TRBJ1-4, with 9 bases fitting TRBD1. Germline assignment: CDR1 LNHDA and CDR2 SQIVND (reference sequence). This CDR3 is built from 14 residues. V trimming: 3 bases; J trimming: 8 bases; junction bases outside the gene matches: 4. CDR3 nucleotides: TGTGCCAGTAGTATTGGGACAGGGAGGGAAAAACTGTTTTTT. Translation gives CASSIGTGREKLFF.

The rearrangement joins TRBV28 to TRBJ1-1; TRBD1 aligns across 9 bases. V lost 6 bases to trimming and J lost 0 bases; unmatched junction nucleotides: 5. CDR1 and CDR2 (germline): MDHEN, SYDVKM. The CDR3 consists of 15 residues. CDR3 region: CASRWTGAMNTEAFF. CDR3 in DNA: TGTGCCAGCAGATGGACAGGGGCTATGAACACTGAAGCTTTCTTT.

As concerns this clone: The same CDR3 is also encoded by other DNA sequences in this sample. The V gene is TRBV2, the J gene TRBJ1-2; TRBD1 agrees at 8 bases. Germline loops: CDR1 SNHLY, CDR2 FYNNEI. V lost 3 bases, J lost 6 bases, and 0 bases stayed unmatched. The CDR3 extends over 12 amino acids. The CDR3 sequence is CASSETGDGYTF. The CDR3 DNA is TGTGCCAGCAGTGAGACAGGGGATGGCTACACCTTC.

This clone was detected only a few times. The chain carries TRBV4-2 and TRBJ2-1; the match to TRBD2 covers 8 bases. The CDR3 has 13 amino acids. Trimming took 3 bases from V and 9 from J; bases not matched to a gene: 4. In germline, CDR1 is LGHNA, CDR2 YNFKEQ. The CDR3 here is CASSHGLAFEQFF. CDR3 sequence (DNA): TGTGCCAGCAGCCACGGACTAGCTTTTGAGCAGTTCTTC.

This chain joins TRBV5-5 and TRBJ2-2, with 13 bases identical to TRBD2. CDR1 SGHKS and CDR2 YYEKEE come from the germline V gene (reference sequence). The junction had 6 bases not matched to a gene; V was cut back by 4 bases and J by 0 bases. The CDR3 covers 18 residues. The CDR3 loop reads CASSPGLAGFTNTGELFF. CDR3 DNA sequence: TGTGCCAGCAGCCCGGGACTAGCGGGATTTACGAACACCGGGGAGCTGTTTTTT.

This clone is a singleton in its sample. V is TRBV3-1 (or the pseudogene TRBV3-2) and J is TRBJ1-6; 12 positions agree with TRBD1. The CDR3 runs to 18 residues. From germline, CDR1 is LGHDT and CDR2 YNNKEL (reference sequence). V lost 4 bases, J lost 8 bases, and 12 bases stayed unmatched. The CDR3 loop reads CASSLPTGTGGADSPLHF. CDR3 in DNA: TGTGCCAGCAGCCTCCCTACCGGGACAGGGGGCGCAGATTCACCCCTCCACTTT.

The rearrangement joins TRBV5-6 to TRBJ1-4, with 9 bases matching TRBD1. This CDR3 is 16 amino acids long. Per the germline V gene, CDR1 is SGHDT and CDR2 is YYEEEE. J gave up 8 bases and V 0 bases, and 8 bases lay outside the gene matches. The CDR3 loop is CASSLAGQGPGEKLFF. As DNA, the CDR3 is TGTGCCAGCAGCTTGGCGGGACAGGGACCGGGGGAAAAACTGTTTTTT.

This chain uses TRBV28 with TRBJ2-1, with 7 positions matching TRBD1. Germline trimming cut 5 bases from V and 4 bases from J; bases unmatched to any gene: 8. Germline V lookup: CDR1 MDHEN, CDR2 SYDVKM. This CDR3 contains 15 residues. Here the CDR3 DNA reads TGTGCCAGCAGTCGCACAGGGGCCCAATACAATGAGCAGTTCTTC. It specifies CASSRTGAQYNEQFF.

This chain uses TRBV30 with TRBJ2-1; TRBD2 matches at 8 bases. The V segment lost 2 bases and the J segment 0 bases; nucleotides outside the gene matches: 3. The CDR3 contains 15 residues. Germline V gene lookup returns CDR1 GTSNPN and CDR2 SVGIG (reference sequence). CDR3 amino acids: CAWSRGTSSYNEQFF. The CDR3 DNA sequence: TGTGCCTGGAGTAGAGGGACTAGCTCCTACAATGAGCAGTTCTTC.

V and J are TRBV4-2 and TRBJ2-2; the D gene is possibly TRBD2 (5 bases). The V gene's germline CDR1 is LGHNA and CDR2 YNFKEQ. V lost 3 bases to trimming and J lost 6 bases, with 11 bases between them. CDR3 size: 14 residues. The CDR3 region has the DNA TGTGCCAGCAGCCAGGAGCGGTTCGCCGGGGAGCTGTTTTTT. It is translated as CASSQERFAGELFF.

The V call is TRBV7-2, the J call TRBJ2-5; possible D gene TRBD2, 6 bases. Deletions cut 5 bases from V and 5 bases from J, with 15 bases between. CDR1 and CDR2 (germline): SGHTA, FQGNSA. This CDR3 has 14 residues. The CDR3 DNA follows: TGTGCCAGCAGCAGCCTGGGAGGAAGGGAGACCCAGTACTTC. This codes for CASSSLGGRETQYF.

V gene TRBV5-5 combines with J gene TRBJ1-3; D is unclear. Germline CDR1 and CDR2: SGHKS and YYEKEE (reference sequence). Between the trimmed V and J ends, which lost 4 bases and 0 bases, there was a span of 14 bases. The CDR3 runs to 16 residues. The CDR3 sequence: CASSRMPDYSGNTIYF. Here the CDR3 DNA reads TGTGCCAGCAGCCGAATGCCGGACTACTCTGGAAACACCATATATTTT.

This chain connects TRBV9 to TRBJ1-1, with D hard to call. CDR3 length: 13 residues. With 4 bases removed from V and 4 bases from J, the gap between germline ends came to 11 bases. Germline CDR1 SGDLS, CDR2 YYNGEE. CDR3 bases: TGTGCCAGCAGCCCGGATCGGGGCACTGAAGCTTTCTTT. Amino acids: CASSPDRGTEAFF.

This chain links TRBV6-6 with TRBJ1-2; 7 nucleotides line up with TRBD1. This CDR3 has 11 residues. CDR1 and CDR2 (germline): MNHNY, SVGAGI (reference sequence). For the CDR3, the DNA is TGTGCGGGACAGCCTAACTATGGCTACACCTTC. It codes for CAGQPNYGYTF.

This clone was counted only a few times. The V call is TRBV11-3, the J call TRBJ2-7; a possible D gene is TRBD1 (5 bases). This CDR3 region has 18 residues. V shed 2 bases and J shed 0 bases, with 20 bases lying between them. Germline V lookup: CDR1 SGHNT, CDR2 YENEEA. CDR3 nucleotide sequence: TGTGCCAGCAGCTTAAACCAGGGTGGTAGTACGAGCTCCTACGAGCAGTACTTC. Amino acids: CASSLNQGGSTSSYEQYF.

The chain combines TRBV28 with TRBJ1-2; the D is unclear. The CDR3 sequence is 13 residues long. Germline V gene lookup returns CDR1 MDHEN and CDR2 SYDVKM. The V gene lost 2 bases and the J gene lost 8 bases, with 12 bases spanning the gap. As DNA, the CDR3 is TGTGCCAGCAGTTTAGGCGGGGAACGGGGCTACACCTTC. Its protein product is CASSLGGERGYTF.

The genes are TRBV11-2 and TRBJ2-4; 8 bases agree with TRBD2. The CDR3 length is 14 residues. The ends lost 3 bases at V and 9 bases at J; junction bases unmatched: 7. Germline V gene lookup returns CDR1 SGHAT and CDR2 FQNNGV. The CDR3 reads CASSLGIAGIIQYF. DNA of the CDR3: TGTGCCAGCAGCTTGGGGATAGCGGGAATCATTCAGTACTTC.

This sequence joins TRBV6-4 and TRBJ2-3, with D perhaps TRBD1 (5 bases). The V end was cut by 3 bases, the J end by 4 bases, with 8 bases between. Germline V lookup: CDR1 MRHNA, CDR2 SNTAGT. The CDR3 has 13 amino acids. CDR3 DNA: TGTGCCAGCAGTGAGCAGGGTTCAGATACGCAGTATTTT. Translated: CASSEQGSDTQYF.

The chain recombines TRBV19 with TRBJ1-5; TRBD1 matches at 8 bases. Losses at the gene ends were 3 bases for V and 4 bases for J; bases not matched to a gene: 5. The CDR3 has 15 amino acids. The germline gives CDR1 LNHDA, CDR2 SQIVND (reference sequence). The chain's CDR3 is CASSIRTGTNQPQHF. The DNA for the CDR3 is TGTGCCAGTAGTATCAGGACAGGGACTAATCAGCCCCAGCATTTT.

This sequence joins TRBV7-3 and TRBJ1-1; D is uncertain. This CDR3 region has 15 residues. The V gene lost 1 base and the J gene lost 4 bases, with 13 bases spanning the gap. Germline CDR1 is SGHTA and CDR2 is FQGTGA. The CDR3 here is CASSLISGRFTEAFF. DNA of the CDR3: TGTGCCAGCAGCTTAATATCAGGCAGGTTCACTGAAGCTTTCTTT.

The V gene is TRBV9, the J gene TRBJ2-7, with TRBD2 matching 12 bases. CDR3 size: 15 residues. V gave up 0 bases and J gave up 4 bases; unmatched junction bases: 2. Germline V CDR1 and CDR2: SGDLS, YYNGEE. The DNA of the CDR3 is TGTGCCAGCAGCGTAGGACTAGCGGGAGAGTACGAGCAGTACTTC. It encodes CASSVGLAGEYEQYF.

V gene TRBV4-1 combines with J gene TRBJ2-5; 8 nucleotides agree with TRBD2. The CDR3 contains 17 residues. V shed 1 base and J 4 bases; nucleotides not matched to a gene: 11. CDR1 is MGHRA and CDR2 is YSYEKL in the germline V gene. CDR3 amino acids: CASSQGGSGMYGETQYF. CDR3 nucleotides: TGCGCCAGCAGCCAAGGAGGTAGCGGGATGTATGGAGAGACCCAGTACTTC.

This clone was counted a single time. The chain uses TRBV6-5 and TRBJ2-7, with unresolved D. Germline V gives CDR1 MNHEY, CDR2 SVGAGI. Trimming pared 5 bases from V and 0 bases from J, leaving 11 bases between. The CDR3 consists of 14 residues. The CDR3 bases are TGTGCCAGCAGTCAGAGGTTCCCCTCCTACGAGCAGTACTTC. It encodes CASSQRFPSYEQYF.